This T cell receptor beta chain was found in a study of CD8+ T cells in alopecia areata. As for the study in general: Percent affected scalp area, the SALT score, rated treated patients' severity.

The CDR3 is 16 amino acids. V was cut by 3 bases and J by 1 base, with 15 bases left in between. From germline, CDR1 is LGHNA and CDR2 YSLEER. As the sequencing template, cDNA was produced by extracting RNA and reverse transcribing it. Profiled with immunoSEQ multiplex PCR; TCRdb holds only in-frame clones, not every one. The profile covers some 80,000 clones, with around 61% appearing a single time and 20% to 30% taken by the ten largest. Whole-study findings and limits: Against the mouse data, patients shared TCRs less clearly, possibly for HLA reasons. During tofacitinib treatment, many expanded lesional clones remained in scalp and blood. Scalp sample sequencing also detects resident alphabeta T cells of normal skin.

In its sample, this clone was seen many times. Its antigen is currently unknown. Regarding treatment: oral pan-JAK inhibitor, 5-10 mg twice daily. The clonotype originates from a human donor with alopecia areata. The chain links TRBV4-3 to TRBJ1-1; D call uncertain. Sequenced material: CD8+ T cells sorted from blood, taken at week 24, from a patient treated with tofacitinib. The CDR3 DNA reads TGCGCCAGCAGCCAGAGATCGACGGGGTCGAACACTGAAGCTTTCTTT. This translates into CASSQRSTGSNTEAFF.